This T cell receptor (beta chain) was captured in a study of post-analysis software for immune sequencing data. Background on the study: Several disease courses (relapsing-remitting, secondary progressive and progressive-relapsing) of multiple sclerosis were included. Study-wide points: Strong co-clustering by F measure linked samples that shared a preparation batch. Controls significantly exceeded multiple sclerosis patients in normalized Chao1 diversity. Five or six TRBV segments, including TRBV5-6, TRBV5-1 and TRBV20-1, were more frequent in patients than controls.

This CDR3 comprises 16 residues. Germline CDR1 reads MGHDK; CDR2 reads SYGVNS. Trimming cost V 4 bases and J 0 bases, with 10 bases left between them. This clonotype was seen only a few times. The target antigen is unknown. cDNA libraries of TCR beta carried unique molecular identifiers. T cells numbering roughly 1 to 11 million yielded cDNA molecules that totaled approximately 500,000. TCRdb fed the PCR reads into MiXCR, producing one record per CDR3 protein. The sample has some 690,000 distinct CDR3 sequences, 25% to 30% seen once. The V call is TRBV25-1, the J call TRBJ2-6; D gene uncertain. Sample: blood. The sequence was obtained from a girl aged 10 to 17 with multiple sclerosis. CDR3 DNA: TGTGCCAGCAGTGGTACGGGCGACTCTGGGGCCAACGTCCTGACTTTC. It yields the protein CASSGTGDSGANVLTF.